The clone carrying this T cell receptor (beta chain) was picked up many times. Antigen: not known. This CDR3 spans 14 amino acids. V was shortened by 7 bases and J by 7 bases, with 17 bases between the two germline ends. Germline loops: CDR1 SNHLY, CDR2 FYNNEI. Amplification of TCR beta CDR3 regions used RNA as the template. HTBI primers were the set used in a first-round RT-PCR of the TCR CDR3. Via MiXCR, TCRdb re-called the multiplex PCR reads, giving one row per CDR3 protein. The sample has 500,000 to 700,000 distinct CDR3 sequences, about a sixth seen once; the top ten hold 15% to 20%. This sample was included in a study of T cells in Graves' hyperthyroidism and ophthalmopathy. General study results and limits: Onset of ophthalmopathy came a median 6.5 months after the model predicted it.

Sequenced: blood. This rearrangement joins TRBV2 to TRBJ2-1; D call uncertain. The sequence was collected from a woman aged 18 to 35 with Graves' hyperthyroidism. CDR3 nucleotide sequence: TGTGCCAGCAATAGGCTAAGTACGACAAATGAGCAGTTCTTC. This gives the protein CASNRLSTTNEQFF.